This T cell receptor beta chain was documented in a study of shared clonotypes between healthy human individuals. The CDR3 extends over 12 amino acids. Per germline, CDR1 MGHRA and CDR2 YSYEKL. The germline V and J ends were trimmed by 3 bases and 7 bases, with 9 bases remaining between them. The repertoire was sequenced with immunoSEQ multiplex PCR; TCRdb's copy has only in-frame clones and lacks some. The sample carries about 960,000 clones, about 80% recorded once. Source material: memory CD4+ T cells sorted from blood. Subset reported: CD45RA-negative fraction. The rearrangement joins TRBV4-1 to TRBJ1-2; unclear D gene. This receptor was obtained from a man between 18 and 29 years old in good health. CDR3 bases: TGCGCCAGCAGCCAGGCCAACATTGGCTACACCTTC. This translates into CASSQANIGYTF.